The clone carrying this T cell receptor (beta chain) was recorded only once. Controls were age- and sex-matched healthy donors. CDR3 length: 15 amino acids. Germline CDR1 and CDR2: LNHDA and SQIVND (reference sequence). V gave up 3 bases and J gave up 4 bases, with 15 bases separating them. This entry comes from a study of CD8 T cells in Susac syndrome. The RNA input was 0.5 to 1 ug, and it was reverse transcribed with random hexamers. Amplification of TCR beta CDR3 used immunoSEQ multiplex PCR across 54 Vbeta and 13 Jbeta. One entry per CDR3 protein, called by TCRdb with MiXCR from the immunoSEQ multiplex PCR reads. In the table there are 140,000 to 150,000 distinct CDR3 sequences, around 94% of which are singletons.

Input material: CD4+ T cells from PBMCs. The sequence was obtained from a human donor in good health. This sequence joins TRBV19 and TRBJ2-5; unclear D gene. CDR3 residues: CASSILGGQVETQYF. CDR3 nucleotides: TGTGCCAGTAGTATCCTGGGCGGTCAGGTAGAGACCCAGTACTTC.